This T cell receptor beta chain was documented in a study of blood T cell repertoires in COVID-19. The CDR3 is 14 residues long. V was pared by 1 base and J by 7 bases, with 13 bases between. The germline V gene encodes CDR1 MNHNS and CDR2 SASEGT. Assay used: immunoSEQ multiplex PCR; TCRdb lists only in-frame clones, some missing. The table records under 250,000 clones, 75% to 90% of them present only once. Material: peripheral blood. This receptor was identified in a man between 35 and 55 years old with acute or convalescent COVID-19. The chain employs TRBV6-1 and TRBJ2-5; TRBD2 is a possible D gene (5 bases). The CDR3 sequence is CASSEGGAPGTQYF. The DNA of the CDR3 is TGTGCCAGCAGTGAAGGGGGAGCTCCTGGGACCCAGTACTTC.